This TCR beta chain was captured in a study of T cells in Graves' hyperthyroidism and ophthalmopathy. Study conclusions and caveats: The blood repertoire included most of the expanded thyroid clonotypes above 0.001.

This clonotype was observed at least ten times. Antigen specificity is unknown. Per germline, CDR1 SGHTA and CDR2 FQGNSA. The CDR3 totals 16 residues. Germline trimming cut 3 bases from V and 0 bases from J; bases unmatched to any gene: 6. What was amplified from RNA transcripts were TCR beta CDR3 regions. RT-PCR in the first round (using the HTBI primer set) targeted the TCR CDR3. TCRdb reanalysed the multiplex PCR reads using MiXCR and keeps one entry per CDR3 protein. The table has 250,000 to 300,000 distinct CDR3 sequences, around 13% seen once. The sample was blood. The clonotype comes from a middle-aged woman with Graves' hyperthyroidism. The chain employs TRBV7-2 and TRBJ2-3; 7 bases line up with TRBD2. The CDR3 coding sequence is TGTGCCAGCAGCTTGGATCTAGCGGCTAGCACAGATACGCAGTATTTT. Encoded protein: CASSLDLAASTDTQYF.